Following are 8 T cell receptor beta chains from one sample sequenced in a study of T-cell memory formation after mild COVID-19. MiXCR, run by TCRdb on the 5' RACE reads, gives a single entry per CDR3 protein. In the table there are 100,000 to 150,000 distinct CDR3 sequences, approximately 6.3% of which are singletons. The source material was PBMCs or a T cell subset sorted from them (not recorded which). The receptor set was obtained from an adult woman who had mild COVID-19 (a few samples of this study predate the infection). Cell type and time point are not known.

This clonotype came up many times. The chain is built from TRBV4-1 and TRBJ2-6; TRBD2 matches 8 bases. Germline values: CDR1 MGHRA, CDR2 YSYEKL. The CDR3 consists of 17 residues. Losses at the gene ends were 1 base for V and 0 bases for J; bases not matched to a gene: 2. The CDR3 is CASSQGGGPSGANVLTF. The CDR3 nucleotides are TGCGCCAGCAGCCAAGGCGGGGGGCCCTCTGGGGCCAACGTCCTGACTTTC.

This chain uses TRBV5-1 with TRBJ2-3; D gene ambiguous. Germline V CDR1 and CDR2: SGHRS, YFSETQ. This CDR3 comprises 14 residues. Trimming pared 0 bases from V and 1 base from J, leaving 6 bases between. CDR3 protein: CASSLGPGTDTQYF. For the CDR3, the DNA is TGCGCCAGCAGCTTGGGTCCGGGCACAGATACGCAGTATTTT. Full variable domain (rest looked up from reference TRBV5-1 and TRBJ2-3): KAGVTQTPRYLIKTRGQQVTLSCSPISGHRSVSWYQQTPGQGLQFLFEYFSETQRNKGNFPGRFSGRQFSNSRSEMNVSTLELGDSALYLCASSLGPGTDTQYFGPGTRLTVL.

This clonotype appeared a few times. V gene TRBV11-2 combines with J gene TRBJ2-7; a weak D match, TRBD1 (6 bases). CDR1 is SGHAT and CDR2 is FQNNGV in the germline V gene. Deletions cut 4 bases from V and 8 bases from J, with 21 bases between. The length of the CDR3 is 15 residues. The CDR3 nucleotides read TGTGCCAGCAGCTCCCAGGGGTCGAGCGCAGGCCAGCAGTACTTC. Its protein product is CASSSQGSSAGQQYF.

Ten or more counts support this clonotype. The chain has TRBV29-1 and TRBJ2-2; 8 nucleotides match TRBD1. CDR1 and CDR2 (germline): SQVTM, ANQGSEA. With 3 bases clipped from V and 10 bases from J, the junction kept 7 bases outside the gene matches. This CDR3 spans 13 amino acids. CDR3 nucleotides: TGCAGCGTTGAGACAGGGGCGGGCGAGGAGCTGTTTTTT. Amino acids: CSVETGAGEELFF.

This clonotype occurred many times. The rearrangement joins TRBV4-3 to TRBJ1-6, with 9 nucleotides matching TRBD1. The germline CDR1 and CDR2 sequences are LGHNA and YSLEER. V trimming: 3 bases; J trimming: 9 bases; junction bases outside the gene matches: 15. This CDR3 has 18 amino acids. CDR3 region: CASSHRHLQGAKVSPLHF. CDR3 nucleotides: TGCGCCAGCAGCCATCGACATCTACAGGGGGCGAAAGTTTCACCCCTCCACTTT.

The rearrangement links TRBV12-3 or TRBV12-4 to TRBJ2-1; 15 nucleotides agree with TRBD2. The ends lost 6 bases at V and 4 bases at J; junction bases unmatched: 1. The CDR3 is made up of 15 amino acids. The CDR3: CASRGTSGGYNEQFF. The DNA of the CDR3 is TGTGCCAGCAGAGGGACTAGCGGGGGGTACAATGAGCAGTTCTTC.

The chain couples TRBV7-9 to TRBJ2-3; TRBD2 aligns across 9 bases. With 3 bases clipped from V and 6 bases from J, the junction kept 7 bases outside the gene matches. The length of the CDR3 is 15 residues. The germline V gene has CDR1 SEHNR and CDR2 FQNEAQ (reference sequence). CDR3 amino acids: CASSFRTSEGDTQYF. CDR3 DNA sequence: TGTGCCAGCAGCTTTCGGACTAGCGAGGGTGATACGCAGTATTTT.

The sample holds many counts of this clonotype. The chain links TRBV20-1 to TRBJ2-3, with 10 bases fitting TRBD2. V dropped 3 bases and J dropped 4; count of bases not matched to a gene: 10. The CDR3 totals 16 residues. Germline loops: CDR1 DFQATT, CDR2 SNEGSKA (reference sequence). The CDR3 DNA follows: TGCAGTGCTAGGGGTACTAGCGGGAAGAATGCAGATACGCAGTATTTT. Protein: CSARGTSGKNADTQYF.